These 2 T cell receptor beta chains were all obtained from the same sample, sequenced in a study of T cell changes during pregnancy in multiple sclerosis. Generated by immunoSEQ multiplex PCR, the TCRdb table keeps only in-frame clones and is missing some. The sample includes about 88,000 clones, more than 85% seen only once; the top ten take more than 1.5%. Sample: peripheral blood, taken in the first trimester of pregnancy. These receptors were obtained from a female donor with multiple sclerosis, enrolled in a pregnancy study.

V is TRBV27 and J is TRBJ2-7; D gene ambiguous. The germline V gene encodes CDR1 MNHEY and CDR2 SMNVEV (reference sequence). Trimming removed 2 bases from V and 6 bases from J, with 11 bases in between. This CDR3 spans 13 amino acids. The CDR3 sequence: CASSLLGMIEQYF. In DNA form, the CDR3 reads TGTGCCAGCAGTTTACTAGGAATGATCGAGCAGTACTTC.

This clone occurred once. The chain carries TRBV4-1 and TRBJ1-1; D gene unclear. V dropped 1 base and J dropped 1 base, with 13 bases sitting between them. CDR3 length equals 16 residues. In germline, CDR1 is MGHRA, CDR2 YSYEKL. The CDR3 region has the DNA TGCGCCAGCAGCCAAGTCGGGAGAACAACGAACACTGAAGCTTTCTTT. The encoded protein is CASSQVGRTTNTEAFF.